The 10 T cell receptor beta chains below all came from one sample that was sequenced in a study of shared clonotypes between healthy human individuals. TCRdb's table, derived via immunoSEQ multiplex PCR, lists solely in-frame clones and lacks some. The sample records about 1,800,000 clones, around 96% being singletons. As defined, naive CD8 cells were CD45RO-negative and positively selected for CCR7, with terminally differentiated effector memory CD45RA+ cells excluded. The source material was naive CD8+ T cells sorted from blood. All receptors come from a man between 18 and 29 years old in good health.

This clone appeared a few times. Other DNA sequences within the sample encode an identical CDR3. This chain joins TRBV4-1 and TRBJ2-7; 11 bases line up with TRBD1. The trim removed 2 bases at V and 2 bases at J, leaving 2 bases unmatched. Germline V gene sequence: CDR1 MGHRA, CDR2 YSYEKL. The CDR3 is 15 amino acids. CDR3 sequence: CASSQTGQGAYEQYF. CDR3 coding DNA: TGCGCCAGCAGCCAAACGGGACAGGGGGCCTACGAGCAGTACTTC.

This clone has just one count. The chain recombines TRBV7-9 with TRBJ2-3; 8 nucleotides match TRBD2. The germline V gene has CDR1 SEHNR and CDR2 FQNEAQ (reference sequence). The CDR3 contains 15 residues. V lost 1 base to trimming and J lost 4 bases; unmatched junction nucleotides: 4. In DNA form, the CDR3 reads TGTGCCAGCAGCTTAGGGACTAGCAGGGCAGATACGCAGTATTTT. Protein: CASSLGTSRADTQYF.

CDR3 protein: CASSPTGTYEQYF. The CDR3 region has the DNA TGTGCCAGCAGTCCTACGGGGACCTACGAGCAGTACTTC. The chain employs TRBV28 and TRBJ2-7; TRBD2 might be the D (5 bases). V was cut by 5 bases and J by 2 bases, with 10 bases left in between. Looked up from germline, CDR1 is MDHEN and CDR2 is SYDVKM. CDR3 length: 13 amino acids.

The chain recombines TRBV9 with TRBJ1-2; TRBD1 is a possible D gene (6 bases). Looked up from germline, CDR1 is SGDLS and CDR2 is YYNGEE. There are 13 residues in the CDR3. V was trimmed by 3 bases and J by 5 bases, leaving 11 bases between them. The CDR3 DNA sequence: TGTGCCAGCAGCGCGACAGGTTCATATGGCTACACCTTC. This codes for CASSATGSYGYTF.

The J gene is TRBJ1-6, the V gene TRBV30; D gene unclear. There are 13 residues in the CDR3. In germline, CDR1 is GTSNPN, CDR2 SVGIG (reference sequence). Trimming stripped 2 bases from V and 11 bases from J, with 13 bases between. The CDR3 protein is CAWSLESWTPLHF. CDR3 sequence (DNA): TGTGCCTGGAGTTTAGAGTCTTGGACACCCCTCCACTTT.

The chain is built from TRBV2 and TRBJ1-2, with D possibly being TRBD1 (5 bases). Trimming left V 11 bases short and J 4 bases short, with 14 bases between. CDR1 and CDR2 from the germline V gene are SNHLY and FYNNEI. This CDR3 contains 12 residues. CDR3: CAGGDASYGYTF. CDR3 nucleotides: TGTGCCGGTGGGGACGCATCCTATGGCTACACCTTC.

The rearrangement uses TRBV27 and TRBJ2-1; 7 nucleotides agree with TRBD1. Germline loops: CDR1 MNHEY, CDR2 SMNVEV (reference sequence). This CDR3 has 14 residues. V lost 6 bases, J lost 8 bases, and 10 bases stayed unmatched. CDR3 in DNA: TGTGCCAGCAGCCCGACAGGGCCGAGAGATGAGCAGTTCTTC. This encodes CASSPTGPRDEQFF.

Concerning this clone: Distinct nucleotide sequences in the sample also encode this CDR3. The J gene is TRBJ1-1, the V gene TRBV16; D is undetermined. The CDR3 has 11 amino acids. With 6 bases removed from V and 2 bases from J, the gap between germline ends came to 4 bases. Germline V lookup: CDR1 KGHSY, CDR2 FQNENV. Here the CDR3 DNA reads TGTGCCAGCAGTCCTAACACTGAAGCTTTCTTT. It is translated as CASSPNTEAFF.

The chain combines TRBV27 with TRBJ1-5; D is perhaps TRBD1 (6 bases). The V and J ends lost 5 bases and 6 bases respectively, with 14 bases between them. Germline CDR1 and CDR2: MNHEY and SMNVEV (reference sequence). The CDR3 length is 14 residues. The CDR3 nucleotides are TGTGCCAGCAGTGTGGGGGCGGATTTTCAGCCCCAGCATTTT. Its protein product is CASSVGADFQPQHF.

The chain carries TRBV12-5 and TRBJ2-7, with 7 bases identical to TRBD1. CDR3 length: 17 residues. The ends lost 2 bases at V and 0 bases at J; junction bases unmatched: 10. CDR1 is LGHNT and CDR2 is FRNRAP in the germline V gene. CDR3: CASGLLGTVLSSYEQYF. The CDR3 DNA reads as TGTGCTAGTGGTTTGCTCGGGACAGTTTTGAGCTCCTACGAGCAGTACTTC.